The clone carrying this T cell receptor beta chain was seen once. Antigen: not known. The germline gives CDR1 SGHNT, CDR2 YYREEE (reference sequence). The V end lost 2 bases, the J end lost 0 bases, and 6 bases lay between the germline ends. CDR3 length: 15 amino acids. The source of the sample is a study of CD8 T cells in Susac syndrome. Sequencing of TCR beta was undertaken in CD8+ and CD4+ T cells derived from blood. Negative isolation was applied to CD8+ and CD4+ T cells, and FACS enrichment was applied to TEMRA cells. The study, taken as a whole, reports: The study recognized that the number of individuals in its TCR sequencing and HLA analysis was relatively small.

With random hexamers, 0.5 to 1 ug RNA was reverse transcribed. The authors amplified TCR beta CDR3 across 54 Vbeta and 13 Jbeta using immunoSEQ multiplex PCR. TCRdb independently ran MiXCR on the immunoSEQ multiplex PCR reads; one entry per CDR3 protein. The sample yields 150,000 to 250,000 distinct CDR3 sequences, over 90% seen once. Sequenced sample: CD4+ T cells from PBMCs. The genes are TRBV5-4 and TRBJ2-6; D possibly corresponds to TRBD1 (5 bases). This clonotype was obtained from a human donor with multiple sclerosis. The CDR3 region has the DNA TGTGCCAGCAGCTTACAGGTCTCTGGGGCCAACGTCCTGACTTTC. Protein product: CASSLQVSGANVLTF.